This T cell receptor (beta chain) came from a study of blood T cell repertoires in COVID-19. As for the study in general: COVID-19 samples, acute and convalescent, were from the United States, Italy and Spain.

For recovered donors of Cohort 3, there were two negative PCRs, clearance, or symptom resolution. The CDR3 contains 13 residues. Trimming pared 7 bases from V and 7 bases from J, leaving 14 bases between. Germline V gene data show CDR1 as LNHDA and CDR2 as SQIVND (reference sequence). This clone was recorded at least ten times. The data were produced by immunoSEQ multiplex PCR, yet TCRdb's version contains in-frame clones alone and is incomplete. This table has fewer than 250,000 clones, roughly 83% appearing once. Specimen: PBMCs or T cells enriched from blood (not recorded which). The chain has TRBV19 and TRBJ2-1; TRBD2 might be the D (6 bases). The TCR originated in a woman between 25 and 40 years old who had recovered from COVID-19. CDR3 nucleotides: TGTGCCAGTAAGCGGGTGGGCGGTAATGAGCAGTTCTTC. Translating gives CASKRVGGNEQFF.